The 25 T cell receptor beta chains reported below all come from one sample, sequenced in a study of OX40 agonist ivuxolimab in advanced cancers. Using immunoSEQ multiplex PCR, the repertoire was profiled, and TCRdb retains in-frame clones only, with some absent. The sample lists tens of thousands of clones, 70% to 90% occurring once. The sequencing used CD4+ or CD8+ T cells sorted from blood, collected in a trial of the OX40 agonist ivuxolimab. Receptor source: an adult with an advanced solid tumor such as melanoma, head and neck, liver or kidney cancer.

The CDR3 protein is CASSRLAGPSYEQYF. DNA for the CDR3: TGCGCCAGCAGCCGCTTAGCGGGACCGTCCTACGAGCAGTACTTC. This rearrangement joins TRBV4-1 to TRBJ2-7; 8 bases are a match to TRBD2. V was pared by 4 bases and J by 1 base, with 6 bases of the junction left unmatched. This CDR3 is built from 15 residues. CDR1 is MGHRA, CDR2 YSYEKL, per germline.

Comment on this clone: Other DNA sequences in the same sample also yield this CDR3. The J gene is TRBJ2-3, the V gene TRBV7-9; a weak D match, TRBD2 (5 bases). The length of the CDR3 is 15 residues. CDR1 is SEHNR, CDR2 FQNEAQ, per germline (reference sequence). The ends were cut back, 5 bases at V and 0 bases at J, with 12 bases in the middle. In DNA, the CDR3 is TGTGCCAGCAGCCTTGAGCGGATTAGCACAGATACGCAGTATTTT. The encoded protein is CASSLERISTDTQYF.

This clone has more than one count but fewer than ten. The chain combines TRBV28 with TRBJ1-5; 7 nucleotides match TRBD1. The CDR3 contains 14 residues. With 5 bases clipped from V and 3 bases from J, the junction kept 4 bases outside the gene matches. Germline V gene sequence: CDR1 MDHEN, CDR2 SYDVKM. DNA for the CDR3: TGTGCCAGCAGTCGACAGGGCTCCAATCAGCCCCAGCATTTT. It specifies CASSRQGSNQPQHF. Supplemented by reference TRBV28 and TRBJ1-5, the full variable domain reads DVKVTQSSRYLVKRTGEKVFLECVQDMDHENMFWYRQDPGLGLRLIYFSYDVKMKEKGDIPEGYSVSREKKERFSLILESASTNQTSMYLCASSRQGSNQPQHFGDGTRLSIL.

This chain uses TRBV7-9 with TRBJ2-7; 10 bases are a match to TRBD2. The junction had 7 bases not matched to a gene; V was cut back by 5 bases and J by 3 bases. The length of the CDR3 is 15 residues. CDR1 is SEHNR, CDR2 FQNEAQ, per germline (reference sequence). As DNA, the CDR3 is TGTGCCAGCAGCCCCCGTCTAGCGGGGGACTACGAGCAGTACTTC. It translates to CASSPRLAGDYEQYF.

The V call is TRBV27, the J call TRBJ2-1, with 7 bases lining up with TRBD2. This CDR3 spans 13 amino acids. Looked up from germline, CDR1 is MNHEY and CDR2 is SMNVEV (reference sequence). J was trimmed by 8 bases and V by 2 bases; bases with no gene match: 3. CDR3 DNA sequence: TGTGCCAGCAGTTTAACTAGCGCCCATGAGCAGTTCTTC. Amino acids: CASSLTSAHEQFF.

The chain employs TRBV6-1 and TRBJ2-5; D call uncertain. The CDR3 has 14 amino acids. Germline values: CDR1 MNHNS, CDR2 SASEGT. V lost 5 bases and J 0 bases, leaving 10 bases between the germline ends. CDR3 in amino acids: CASSTRAYQETQYF. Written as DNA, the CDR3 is TGTGCCAGCAGTACCCGGGCCTACCAAGAGACCCAGTACTTC.

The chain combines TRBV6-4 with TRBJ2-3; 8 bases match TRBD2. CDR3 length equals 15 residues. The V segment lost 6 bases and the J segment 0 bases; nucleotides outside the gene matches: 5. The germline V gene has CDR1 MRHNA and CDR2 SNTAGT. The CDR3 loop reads CASRGTSGSTDTQYF. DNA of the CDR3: TGTGCCAGCAGGGGAACTAGCGGAAGCACAGATACGCAGTATTTT.

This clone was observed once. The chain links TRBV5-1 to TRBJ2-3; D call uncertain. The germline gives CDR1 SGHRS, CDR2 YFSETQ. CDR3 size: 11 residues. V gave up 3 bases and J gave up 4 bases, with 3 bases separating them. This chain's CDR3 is CASSSPDTQYF. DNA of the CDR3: TGCGCCAGCAGCTCCCCAGATACGCAGTATTTT.

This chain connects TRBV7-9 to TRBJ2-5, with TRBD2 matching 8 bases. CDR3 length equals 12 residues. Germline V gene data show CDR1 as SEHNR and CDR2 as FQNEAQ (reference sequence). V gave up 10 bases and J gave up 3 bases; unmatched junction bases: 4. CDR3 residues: CATRGGEETQYF. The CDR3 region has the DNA TGTGCCACCCGGGGGGGAGAAGAGACCCAGTACTTC.

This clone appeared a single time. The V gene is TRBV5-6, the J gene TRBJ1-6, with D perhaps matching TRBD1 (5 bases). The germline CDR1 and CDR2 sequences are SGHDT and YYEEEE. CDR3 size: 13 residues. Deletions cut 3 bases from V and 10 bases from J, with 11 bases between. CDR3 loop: CASSSAGLSPLHF. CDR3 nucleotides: TGTGCCAGCAGCTCGGCAGGGCTCTCACCCCTCCACTTT.

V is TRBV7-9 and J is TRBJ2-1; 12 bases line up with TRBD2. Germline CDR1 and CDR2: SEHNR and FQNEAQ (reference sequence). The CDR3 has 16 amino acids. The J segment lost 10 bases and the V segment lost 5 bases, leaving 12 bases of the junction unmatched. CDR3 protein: CASSAFRLAGEEEQFF. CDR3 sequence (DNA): TGTGCCAGCAGCGCCTTTAGACTAGCGGGAGAGGAGGAGCAGTTCTTC.

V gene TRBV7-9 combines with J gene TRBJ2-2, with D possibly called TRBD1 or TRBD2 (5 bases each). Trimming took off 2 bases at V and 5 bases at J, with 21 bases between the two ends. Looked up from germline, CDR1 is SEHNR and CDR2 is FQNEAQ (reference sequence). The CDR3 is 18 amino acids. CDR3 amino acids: CASSLKAWDGQGTGELFF. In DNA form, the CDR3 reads TGTGCCAGCAGCTTAAAGGCTTGGGACGGCCAAGGTACCGGGGAGCTGTTTTTT.

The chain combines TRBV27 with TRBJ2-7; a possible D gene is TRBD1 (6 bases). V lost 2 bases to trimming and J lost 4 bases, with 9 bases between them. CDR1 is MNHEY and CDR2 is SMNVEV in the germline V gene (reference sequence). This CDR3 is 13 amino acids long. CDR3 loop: CASSLGQKYEQYF. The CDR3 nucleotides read TGTGCCAGCAGTTTAGGACAGAAGTACGAGCAGTACTTC.

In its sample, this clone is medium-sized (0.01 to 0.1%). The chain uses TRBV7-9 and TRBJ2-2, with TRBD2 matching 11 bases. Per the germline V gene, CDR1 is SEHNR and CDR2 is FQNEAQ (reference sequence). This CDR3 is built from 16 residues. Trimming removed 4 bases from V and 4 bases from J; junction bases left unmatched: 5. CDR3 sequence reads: CASSSGLAGPTGELFF. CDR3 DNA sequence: TGTGCCAGCAGCTCCGGACTAGCGGGCCCCACCGGGGAGCTGTTTTTT.

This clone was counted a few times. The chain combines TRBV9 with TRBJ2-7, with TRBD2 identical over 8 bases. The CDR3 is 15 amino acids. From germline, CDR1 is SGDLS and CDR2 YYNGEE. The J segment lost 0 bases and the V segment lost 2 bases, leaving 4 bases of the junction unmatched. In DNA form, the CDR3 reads TGTGCCAGCAGCGTCTCAGGGACTAGCTCCTACGAGCAGTACTTC. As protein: CASSVSGTSSYEQYF. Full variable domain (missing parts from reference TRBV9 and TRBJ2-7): DSGVTQTPKHLITATGQRVTLRCSPRSGDLSVYWYQQSLDQGLQFLIQYYNGEERAKGNILERFSAQQFPDLHSELNLSSLELGDSALYFCASSVSGTSSYEQYFGPGTRLTVT.

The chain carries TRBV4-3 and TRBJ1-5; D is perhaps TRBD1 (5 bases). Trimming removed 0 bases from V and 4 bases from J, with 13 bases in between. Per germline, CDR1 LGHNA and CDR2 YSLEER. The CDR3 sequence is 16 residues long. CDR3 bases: TGCGCCAGCAGCCAAGATTGGCAGGGTGGGAATCAGCCCCAGCATTTT. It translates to CASSQDWQGGNQPQHF.

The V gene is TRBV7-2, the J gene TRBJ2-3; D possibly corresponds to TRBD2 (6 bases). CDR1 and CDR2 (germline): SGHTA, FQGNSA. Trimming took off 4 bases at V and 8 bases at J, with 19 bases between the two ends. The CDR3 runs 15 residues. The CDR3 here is CASSWTTSFRGTQYF. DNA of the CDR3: TGTGCCAGCAGCTGGACTACTAGTTTTCGGGGTACGCAGTATTTT.

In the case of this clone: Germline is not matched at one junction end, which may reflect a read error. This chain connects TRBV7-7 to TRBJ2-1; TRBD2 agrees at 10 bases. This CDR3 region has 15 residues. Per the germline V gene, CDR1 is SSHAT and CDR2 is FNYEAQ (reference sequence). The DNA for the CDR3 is TGTGCTAGCAGCCTAAGGACTAGCGGCGACAATGAGCAGTTCTTC. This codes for CASSLRTSGDNEQFF. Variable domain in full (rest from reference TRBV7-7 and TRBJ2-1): GAGVSQSPRYKVTKRGQDVTLRCDPISSHATLYWYQQALGQGPEFLTYFNYEAQPDKSGLPSDRFSAERPEGSISTLTIQRTEQRDSAMYRCASSLRTSGDNEQFFGPGTRLTVL.

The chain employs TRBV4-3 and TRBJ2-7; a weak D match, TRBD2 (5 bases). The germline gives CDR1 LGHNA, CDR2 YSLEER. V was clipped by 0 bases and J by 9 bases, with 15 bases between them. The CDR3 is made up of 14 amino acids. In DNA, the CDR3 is TGCGCCAGCAGCCAAGAACAGAATGGAGGAGGGCAGTACTTC. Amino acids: CASSQEQNGGGQYF.

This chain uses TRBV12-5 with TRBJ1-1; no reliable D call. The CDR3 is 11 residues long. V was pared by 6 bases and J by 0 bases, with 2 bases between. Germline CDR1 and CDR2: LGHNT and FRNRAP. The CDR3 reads CASGLNTEAFF. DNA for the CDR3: TGTGCTAGTGGCCTGAACACTGAAGCTTTCTTT.

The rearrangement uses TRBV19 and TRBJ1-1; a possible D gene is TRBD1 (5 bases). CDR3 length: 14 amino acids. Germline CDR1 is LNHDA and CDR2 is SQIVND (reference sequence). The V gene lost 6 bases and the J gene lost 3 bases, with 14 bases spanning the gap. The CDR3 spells CASSRRVLDTEAFF. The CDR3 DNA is TGTGCCAGTAGCCGCAGGGTCCTAGACACTGAAGCTTTCTTT.

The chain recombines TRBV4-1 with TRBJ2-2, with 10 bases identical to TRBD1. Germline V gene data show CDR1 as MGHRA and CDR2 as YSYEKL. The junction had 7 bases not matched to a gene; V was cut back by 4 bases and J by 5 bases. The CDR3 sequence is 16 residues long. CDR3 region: CASSPRQGAGTGELFF. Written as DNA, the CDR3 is TGCGCCAGCAGCCCGAGACAGGGGGCAGGAACCGGGGAGCTGTTTTTT.

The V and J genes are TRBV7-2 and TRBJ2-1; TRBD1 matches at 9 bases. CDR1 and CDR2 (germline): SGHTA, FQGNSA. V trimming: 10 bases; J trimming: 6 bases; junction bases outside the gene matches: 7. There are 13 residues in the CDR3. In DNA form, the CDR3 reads TGTGCCACCCGGGACAGGGAGTTCAATGAGCAGTTCTTC. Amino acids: CATRDREFNEQFF.

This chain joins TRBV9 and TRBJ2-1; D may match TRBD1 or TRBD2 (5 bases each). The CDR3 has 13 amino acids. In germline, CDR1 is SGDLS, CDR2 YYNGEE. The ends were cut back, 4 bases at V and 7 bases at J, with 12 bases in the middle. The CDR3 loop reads CASSPPGLNEQFF. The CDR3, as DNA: TGTGCCAGCAGCCCCCCGGGGCTTAATGAGCAGTTCTTC. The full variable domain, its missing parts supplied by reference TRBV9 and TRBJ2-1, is DSGVTQTPKHLITATGQRVTLRCSPRSGDLSVYWYQQSLDQGLQFLIQYYNGEERAKGNILERFSAQQFPDLHSELNLSSLELGDSALYFCASSPPGLNEQFFGPGTRLTVL.

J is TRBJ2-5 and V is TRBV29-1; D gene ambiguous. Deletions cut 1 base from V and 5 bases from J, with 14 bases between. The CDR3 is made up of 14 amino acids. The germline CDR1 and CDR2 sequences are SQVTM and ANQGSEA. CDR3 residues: CSVEGQAKDETQYF. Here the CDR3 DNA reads TGCAGCGTTGAAGGGCAGGCTAAGGACGAGACCCAGTACTTC.